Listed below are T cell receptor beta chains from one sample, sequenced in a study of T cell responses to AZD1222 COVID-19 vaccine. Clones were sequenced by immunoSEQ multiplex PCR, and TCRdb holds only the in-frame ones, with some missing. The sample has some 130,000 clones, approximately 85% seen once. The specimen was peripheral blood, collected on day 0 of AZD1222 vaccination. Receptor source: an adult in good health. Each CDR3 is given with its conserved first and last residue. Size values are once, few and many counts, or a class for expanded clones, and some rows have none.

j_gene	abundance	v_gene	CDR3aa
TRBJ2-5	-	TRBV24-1	CATSGGGPFQETQYF
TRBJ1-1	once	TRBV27	CASSPPDHTEAFF
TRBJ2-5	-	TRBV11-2	CASSLVRPGGWETQYF
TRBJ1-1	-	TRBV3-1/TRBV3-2	CASSSSLRPPVDTEAFF
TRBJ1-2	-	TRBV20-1	CSASEGTTYYGYTF
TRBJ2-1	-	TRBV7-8	CASSPNRGLAYYNEQFF
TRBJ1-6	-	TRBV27	CASSSPGTASSYNSPLHF
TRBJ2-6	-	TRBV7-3	CASSSTSGANVLTF
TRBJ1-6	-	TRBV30	CAWKDTVVSPLHF
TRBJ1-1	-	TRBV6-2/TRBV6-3	CASSSRTGYMNTEAFF
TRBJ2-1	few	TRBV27	CASTLAGPSSYNEQFF
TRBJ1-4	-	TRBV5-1	CASSPGGYGSEKLFF
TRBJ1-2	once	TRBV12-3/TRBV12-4	CASSSTGRSGYTF
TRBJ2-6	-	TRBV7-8	CASRPRAYTPRTAGANVLTF
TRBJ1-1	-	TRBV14	CASSQDIRVDTEAFF
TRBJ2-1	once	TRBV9	CASSGRQGHSYNEQFF
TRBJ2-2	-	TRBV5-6	CASSSGPYTGELFF
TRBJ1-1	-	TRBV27	CASSPHINTGKNTEAFF